This T cell receptor (beta chain) was sequenced in a study of blood T cell repertoires in COVID-19. Looked up from germline, CDR1 is LNHDA and CDR2 is SQIVND (reference sequence). Trimming took 3 bases from V and 9 from J; bases not matched to a gene: 8. CDR3 length: 14 amino acids. The protocol was immunoSEQ multiplex PCR, while the TCRdb copy is restricted to in-frame clones and leaves out a portion. The sample has 240,000 or so clones, about 82% seen once. Source material: PBMCs or T cells enriched from blood (not recorded which). This TCR derives from a woman in her 50s who had recovered from COVID-19. V and J are TRBV19 and TRBJ2-1; TRBD1 matches at 7 bases. DNA of the CDR3: TGTGCCAGTAGTATCCTTCAAACAGGGGCTGAGCAGTTCTTC. It encodes CASSILQTGAEQFF.